What follows are 9 T cell receptor beta chains derived from one specimen sequenced in a study of OX40 agonist ivuxolimab in advanced cancers. Repertoires were generated with immunoSEQ multiplex PCR, while TCRdb's copy carries only in-frame clones and drops some. This sample has about 53,000 clones, with roughly 90% found just once. The starting material was CD4+ or CD8+ T cells sorted from blood, obtained in a trial of the OX40 agonist ivuxolimab. The source is an adult with an advanced solid tumor such as melanoma, head and neck, liver or kidney cancer.

This chain uses TRBV28 with TRBJ1-2, with a tentative D call TRBD1 (6 bases). Per germline, CDR1 MDHEN and CDR2 SYDVKM. The V gene lost 2 bases and the J gene lost 5 bases, with 12 bases spanning the gap. The CDR3 covers 14 residues. The CDR3 region has the DNA TGTGCCAGCAGTTTAGGCCCAGGGGCTTATGGCTACACCTTC. It encodes CASSLGPGAYGYTF.

This chain uses TRBV7-9 with TRBJ2-1, with D perhaps matching TRBD1 (6 bases). CDR1 SEHNR and CDR2 FQNEAQ come from the germline V gene (reference sequence). This CDR3 has 14 residues. The V gene lost 6 bases and the J gene lost 5 bases, with 14 bases spanning the gap. Here the CDR3 reads CASREGDINNEQFF. CDR3 in DNA: TGTGCCAGCAGAGAGGGGGACATAAACAATGAGCAGTTCTTC.

CDR3 in amino acids: CASRTGLAGSDTQYF. Written as DNA, the CDR3 is TGTGCCAGCAGGACCGGACTAGCGGGGTCAGATACGCAGTATTTT. The chain joins TRBV27 to TRBJ2-3; 12 bases line up with TRBD2. CDR1 is MNHEY and CDR2 is SMNVEV in the germline V gene (reference sequence). There are 15 residues in the CDR3. V gave up 6 bases and J gave up 4 bases; unmatched junction bases: 5.

The chain recombines TRBV14 with TRBJ2-7; 7 nucleotides match TRBD2. Germline CDR1 and CDR2: SGHDN and FVKESK. The CDR3 extends over 16 amino acids. After removal of 1 base from V and 3 bases from J, the junction contained 9 bases not matched to a gene. The CDR3 here is CASSQARRAGDYEQYF. The CDR3 nucleotides read TGTGCCAGCAGCCAAGCCCGTCGGGCGGGGGACTACGAGCAGTACTTC.

V and J are TRBV30 and TRBJ1-2; D gene unclear. The germline V gene encodes CDR1 GTSNPN and CDR2 SVGIG (reference sequence). CDR3 length: 12 residues. Trimming stripped 2 bases from V and 4 bases from J, with 8 bases between. The CDR3 here is CAWSSGSYGYTF. CDR3 bases: TGTGCCTGGAGTAGCGGATCCTATGGCTACACCTTC.

The rearrangement joins TRBV18 to TRBJ1-2; 9 nucleotides line up with TRBD1. The V gene end was trimmed by 5 bases and the J gene end by 7 bases; junction bases not matched to a gene: 5. Germline CDR1 and CDR2: KGHSH and LQKENI. The length of the CDR3 is 13 residues. CDR3 residues: CASSTGGSSGYTF. The CDR3 DNA is TGTGCCAGCTCAACAGGGGGCTCCTCTGGCTACACCTTC.

The V call is TRBV5-6, the J call TRBJ1-2, with a possible D match to TRBD1 (5 bases). Germline lookup yields CDR1 SGHDT and CDR2 YYEEEE. The CDR3 totals 14 residues. Trimming left V 4 bases short and J 4 bases short, with 14 bases between. Written as DNA, the CDR3 is TGTGCCAGCAGCGGCAGCAGGGTCAGCTATGGCTACACCTTC. This sequence encodes CASSGSRVSYGYTF.

The chain employs TRBV25-1 and TRBJ2-2, with D maybe TRBD1 (6 bases). Trimming cost V 7 bases and J 4 bases, with 13 bases left between them. CDR1 and CDR2 from the germline V gene are MGHDK and SYGVNS. This CDR3 has 14 amino acids. This CDR3 reads CASTSPRGTGELFF. For the CDR3, the DNA is TGTGCCAGCACCTCACCCAGGGGCACCGGGGAGCTGTTTTTT.

V gene TRBV5-1 combines with J gene TRBJ1-6; D gene uncertain. Germline V gives CDR1 SGHRS, CDR2 YFSETQ. CDR3 size: 15 residues. Trimming took 0 bases from V and 3 from J, leaving 7 bases between them. The CDR3 region has the DNA TGCGCCAGCAGCTTGGGCCGGGACTATAATTCACCCCTCCACTTT. Its translation is CASSLGRDYNSPLHF.